This T cell receptor (beta chain) was retrieved from a study of siplizumab effects on memory and regulatory T cells. Study-wide results and caveats: Greater diversity than memory cells seemed evident in naive T cells, which also appeared to be major alloresponse contributors. Proliferating siplizumab-culture Treg suppressive function went unconfirmed. Relative to controls at 26.9%, mappable alloreactive CD4+ clones exhibited a mean Treg-derived proportion of less than 70% with siplizumab. Fewer alloreactive sequences mapped to unstimulated CD4+ memory cells under siplizumab.

Clones were read by immunoSEQ multiplex PCR, and TCRdb kept only the in-frame ones, dropping some. Here the sample spans about 100,000 clones, 90% to 95% being singletons. The CDR3 is 16 amino acids. Germline V lookup: CDR1 SGDLS, CDR2 YYNGEE. V lost 0 bases, J lost 0 bases, and 3 bases stayed unmatched. Concerning this clone: Its antigen remains unknown.

This chain connects TRBV9 to TRBJ2-3; TRBD2 matches 8 bases. The clonotype comes from a human donor in good health. Sequencing was performed on Tregs sorted from blood. The CDR3 region is CASSVDIAGSTDTQYF. As DNA, the CDR3 is TGTGCCAGCAGCGTAGACATAGCGGGAAGCACAGATACGCAGTATTTT.